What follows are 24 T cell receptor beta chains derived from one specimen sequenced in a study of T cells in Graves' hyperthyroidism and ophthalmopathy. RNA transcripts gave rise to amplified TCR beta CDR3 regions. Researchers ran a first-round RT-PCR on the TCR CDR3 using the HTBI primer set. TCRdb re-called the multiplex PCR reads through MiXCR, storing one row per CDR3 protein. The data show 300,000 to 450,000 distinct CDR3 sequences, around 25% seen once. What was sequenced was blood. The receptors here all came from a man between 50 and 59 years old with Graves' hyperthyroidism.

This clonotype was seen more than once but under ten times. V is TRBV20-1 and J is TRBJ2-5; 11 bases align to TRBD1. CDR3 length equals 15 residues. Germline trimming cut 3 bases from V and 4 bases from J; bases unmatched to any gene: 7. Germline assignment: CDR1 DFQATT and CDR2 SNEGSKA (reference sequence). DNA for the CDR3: TGCAGTGCTAGCCCCGGGACAGGGGGTGTAGAGACCCAGTACTTC. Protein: CSASPGTGGVETQYF.

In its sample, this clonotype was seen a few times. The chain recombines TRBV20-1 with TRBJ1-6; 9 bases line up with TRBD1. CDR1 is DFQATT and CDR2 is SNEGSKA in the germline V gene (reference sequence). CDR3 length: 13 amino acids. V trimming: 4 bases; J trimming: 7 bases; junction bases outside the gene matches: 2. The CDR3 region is CSATTGGNSPLHF. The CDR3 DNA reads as TGCAGTGCTACGACAGGGGGAAATTCACCCCTCCACTTT.

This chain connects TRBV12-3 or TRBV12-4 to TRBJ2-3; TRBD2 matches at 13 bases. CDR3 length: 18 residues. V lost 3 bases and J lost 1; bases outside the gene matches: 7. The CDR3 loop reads CASSFVGLAGFGTDTQYF. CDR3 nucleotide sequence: TGTGCCAGCAGTTTTGTGGGACTAGCGGGGTTCGGCACAGATACGCAGTATTTT.

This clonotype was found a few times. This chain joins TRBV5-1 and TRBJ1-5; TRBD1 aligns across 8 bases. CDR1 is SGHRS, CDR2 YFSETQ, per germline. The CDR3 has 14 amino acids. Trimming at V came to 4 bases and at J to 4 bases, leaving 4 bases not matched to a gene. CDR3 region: CASSPDRENQPQHF. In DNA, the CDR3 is TGCGCCAGCAGCCCGGACAGGGAAAATCAGCCCCAGCATTTT.

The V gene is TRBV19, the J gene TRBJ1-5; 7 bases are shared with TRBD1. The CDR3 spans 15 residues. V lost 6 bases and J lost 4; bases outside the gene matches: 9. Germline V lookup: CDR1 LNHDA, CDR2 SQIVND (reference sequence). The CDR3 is CASRTSGTANQPQHF. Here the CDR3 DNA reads TGTGCCAGTAGAACTTCCGGGACAGCTAATCAGCCCCAGCATTTT. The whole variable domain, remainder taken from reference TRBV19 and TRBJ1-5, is DGGITQSPKYLFRKEGQNVTLSCEQNLNHDAMYWYRQDPGQGLRLIYYSQIVNDFQKGDIAEGYSVSREKKESFPLTVTSAQKNPTAFYLCASRTSGTANQPQHFGDGTRLSIL.

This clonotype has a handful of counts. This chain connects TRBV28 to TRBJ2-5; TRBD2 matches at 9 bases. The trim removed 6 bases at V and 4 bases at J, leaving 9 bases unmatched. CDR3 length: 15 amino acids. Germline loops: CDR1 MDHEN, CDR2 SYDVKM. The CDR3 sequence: CASSHTSGPPETQYF. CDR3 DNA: TGTGCCAGCAGCCATACTAGCGGGCCCCCAGAGACCCAGTACTTC.

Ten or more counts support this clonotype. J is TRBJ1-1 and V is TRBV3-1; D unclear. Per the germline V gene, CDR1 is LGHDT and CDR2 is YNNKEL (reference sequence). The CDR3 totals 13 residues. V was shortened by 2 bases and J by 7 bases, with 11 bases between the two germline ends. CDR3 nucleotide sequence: TGTGCCAGCAGCCAACCCGGCGGCGGTGAAGCTTTCTTT. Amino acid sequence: CASSQPGGGEAFF.

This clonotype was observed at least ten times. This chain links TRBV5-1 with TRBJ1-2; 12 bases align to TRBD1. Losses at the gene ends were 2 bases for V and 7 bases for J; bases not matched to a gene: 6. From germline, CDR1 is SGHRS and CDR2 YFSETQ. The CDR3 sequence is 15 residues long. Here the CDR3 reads CASSFGTGGETGYTF. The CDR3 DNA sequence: TGCGCCAGCAGCTTCGGGACAGGGGGCGAAACTGGCTACACCTTC. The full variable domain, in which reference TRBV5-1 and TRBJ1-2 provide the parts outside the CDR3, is KAGVTQTPRYLIKTRGQQVTLSCSPISGHRSVSWYQQTPGQGLQFLFEYFSETQRNKGNFPGRFSGRQFSNSRSEMNVSTLELGDSALYLCASSFGTGGETGYTFGSGTRLTVV.

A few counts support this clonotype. CDR3 DNA: TGTGCCAGCCGGGGGGCCGGGGAGCTGTTTTTT. It translates to CASRGAGELFF. The chain recombines TRBV6-1 with TRBJ2-2; 7 nucleotides match TRBD2. The CDR3 sequence is 11 residues long. Unmatched junction bases numbered 0, after V lost 8 bases and J lost 6 bases. The germline V gene has CDR1 MNHNS and CDR2 SASEGT.

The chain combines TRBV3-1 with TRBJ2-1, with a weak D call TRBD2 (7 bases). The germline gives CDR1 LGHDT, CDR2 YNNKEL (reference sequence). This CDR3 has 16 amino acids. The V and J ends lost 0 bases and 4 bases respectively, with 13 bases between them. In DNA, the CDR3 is TGTGCCAGCAGCCAAGATCAGGGGACTATGTACAATGAGCAGTTCTTC. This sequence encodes CASSQDQGTMYNEQFF.

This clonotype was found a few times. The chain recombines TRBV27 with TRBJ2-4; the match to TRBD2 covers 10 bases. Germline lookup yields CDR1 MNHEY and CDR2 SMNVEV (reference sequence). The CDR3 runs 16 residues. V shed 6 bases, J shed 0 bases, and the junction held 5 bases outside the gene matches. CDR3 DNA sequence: TGTGCCAGCAGCTCCAGACTAGCGGGAGCCAAAAACATTCAGTACTTC. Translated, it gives CASSSRLAGAKNIQYF.

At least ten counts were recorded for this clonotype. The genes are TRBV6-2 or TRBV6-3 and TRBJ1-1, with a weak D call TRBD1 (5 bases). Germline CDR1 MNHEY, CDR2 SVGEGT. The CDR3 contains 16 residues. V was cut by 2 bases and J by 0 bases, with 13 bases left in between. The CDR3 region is CASSYPAGGLNTEAFF. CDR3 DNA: TGTGCCAGCAGTTACCCGGCTGGGGGATTGAACACTGAAGCTTTCTTT.

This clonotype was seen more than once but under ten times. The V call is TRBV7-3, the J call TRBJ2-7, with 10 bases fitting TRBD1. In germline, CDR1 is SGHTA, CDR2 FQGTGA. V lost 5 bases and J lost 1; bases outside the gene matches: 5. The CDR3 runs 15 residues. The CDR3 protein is CASSPRTGGSYEQYF. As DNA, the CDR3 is TGTGCCAGCAGCCCCCGGACAGGGGGGTCCTACGAGCAGTACTTC.

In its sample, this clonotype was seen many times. CDR3 amino acids: CASRDLTGPGVDTQYF. In DNA form, the CDR3 reads TGTGCCAGCAGGGACCTGACAGGCCCCGGGGTAGATACGCAGTATTTT. This sequence joins TRBV6-1 and TRBJ2-3; D might be TRBD1 (6 bases). Germline CDR1 and CDR2: MNHNS and SASEGT. Trimming cost V 6 bases and J 5 bases, with 21 bases left between them. The CDR3 length is 16 residues.

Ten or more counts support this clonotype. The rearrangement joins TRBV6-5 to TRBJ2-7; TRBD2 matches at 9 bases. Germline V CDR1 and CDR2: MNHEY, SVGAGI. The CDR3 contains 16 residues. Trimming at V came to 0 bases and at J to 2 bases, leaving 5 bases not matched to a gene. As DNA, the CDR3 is TGTGCCAGCAGTTACTCGTCAGCGGGAGGCGCCTACGAGCAGTACTTC. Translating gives CASSYSSAGGAYEQYF.

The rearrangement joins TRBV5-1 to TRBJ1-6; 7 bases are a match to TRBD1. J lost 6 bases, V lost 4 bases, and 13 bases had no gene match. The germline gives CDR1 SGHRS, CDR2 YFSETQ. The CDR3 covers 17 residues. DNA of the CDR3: TGCGCCAGCAGCGGAACATCCGGGACAGTTCGTAATTCACCCCTCCACTTT. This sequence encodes CASSGTSGTVRNSPLHF. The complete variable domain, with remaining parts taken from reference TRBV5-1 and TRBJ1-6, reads KAGVTQTPRYLIKTRGQQVTLSCSPISGHRSVSWYQQTPGQGLQFLFEYFSETQRNKGNFPGRFSGRQFSNSRSEMNVSTLELGDSALYLCASSGTSGTVRNSPLHFGNGTRLTVT.

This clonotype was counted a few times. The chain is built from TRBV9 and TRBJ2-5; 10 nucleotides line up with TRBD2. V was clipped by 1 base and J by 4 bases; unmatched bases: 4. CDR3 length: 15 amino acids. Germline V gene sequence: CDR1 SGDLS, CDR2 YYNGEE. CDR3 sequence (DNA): TGTGCCAGCAGCGTATCCCCTAGCGGGAGAGAGACCCAGTACTTC. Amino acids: CASSVSPSGRETQYF.

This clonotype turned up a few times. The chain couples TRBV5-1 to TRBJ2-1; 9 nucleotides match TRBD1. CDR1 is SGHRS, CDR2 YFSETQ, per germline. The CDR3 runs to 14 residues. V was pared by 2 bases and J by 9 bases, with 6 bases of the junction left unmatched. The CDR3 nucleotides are TGCGCCAGCAGCTTATCCGGACAGGGGATTGAGCAGTTCTTC. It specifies CASSLSGQGIEQFF.

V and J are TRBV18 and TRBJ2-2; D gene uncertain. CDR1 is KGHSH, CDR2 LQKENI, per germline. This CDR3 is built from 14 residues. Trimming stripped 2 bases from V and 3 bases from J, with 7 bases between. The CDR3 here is CASSPTLDTGELFF. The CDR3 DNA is TGTGCCAGCTCACCAACCCTAGACACCGGGGAGCTGTTTTTT.

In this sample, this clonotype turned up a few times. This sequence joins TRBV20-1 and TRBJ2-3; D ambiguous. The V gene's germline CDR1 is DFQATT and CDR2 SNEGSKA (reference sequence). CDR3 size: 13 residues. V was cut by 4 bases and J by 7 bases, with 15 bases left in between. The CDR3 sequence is CSATLPQANTQYF. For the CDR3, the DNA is TGCAGTGCTACCCTCCCTCAGGCTAATACGCAGTATTTT.

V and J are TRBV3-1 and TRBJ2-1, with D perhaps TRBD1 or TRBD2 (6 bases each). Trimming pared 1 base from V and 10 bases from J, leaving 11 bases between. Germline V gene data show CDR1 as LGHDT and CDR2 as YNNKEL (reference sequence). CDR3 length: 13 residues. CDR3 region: CASSQGGGTEQFF. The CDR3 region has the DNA TGTGCCAGCAGCCAAGGGGGCGGGACAGAGCAGTTCTTC.

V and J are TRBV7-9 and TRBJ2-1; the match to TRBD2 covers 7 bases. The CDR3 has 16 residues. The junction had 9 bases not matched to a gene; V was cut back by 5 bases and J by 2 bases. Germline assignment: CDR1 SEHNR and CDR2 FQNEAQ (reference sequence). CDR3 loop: CASSPGGVQAYNEQFF. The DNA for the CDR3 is TGTGCCAGCAGCCCTGGGGGGGTTCAAGCCTACAATGAGCAGTTCTTC.

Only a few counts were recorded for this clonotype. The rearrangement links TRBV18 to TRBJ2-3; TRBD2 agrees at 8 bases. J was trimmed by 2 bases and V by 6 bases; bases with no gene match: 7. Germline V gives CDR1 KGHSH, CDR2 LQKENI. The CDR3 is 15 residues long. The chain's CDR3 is CASSQERGLTDTQYF. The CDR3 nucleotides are TGTGCCAGCTCCCAGGAGCGGGGGCTCACAGATACGCAGTATTTT.

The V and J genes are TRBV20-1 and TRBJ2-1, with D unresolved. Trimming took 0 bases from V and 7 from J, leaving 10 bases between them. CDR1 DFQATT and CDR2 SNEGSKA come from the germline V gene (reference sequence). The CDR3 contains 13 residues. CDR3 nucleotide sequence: TGCAGTGCTAGAGATCCGCGTAGGAATGAGCAGTTCTTC. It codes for CSARDPRRNEQFF.